Sequencing of this TCR beta chain was carried out in a study of T cell repertoires in cytomegalovirus infection. Study as a whole: TCR beta signatures that were public indicated CMV infection and matching HLA type.

Regarding the study as a whole: Within the response measured ex vivo, HLA-C-restricted CMV-specific TCR beta clonotypes were dominant. Cumulative frequency (of public TCR beta family members) identified carriers of CMV plus the relevant HLA.

The germline V and J ends were trimmed by 4 bases and 4 bases, with 5 bases remaining between them. Germline V gene lookup returns CDR1 MDHEN and CDR2 SYDVKM. CDR3 size: 11 residues. TCRdb itself ran the reads through MiXCR, one entry per CDR3 protein. The table has about 530,000 distinct CDR3 sequences, about 26% seen once; the top ten hold about 13%. In regard to this clonotype: The antigen is undetermined.

The sequencing sample was made of PBMCs. This sequence was found in a human donor in good health (CMV status not recorded). Some clones in this sample may be carry-over from other donors' samples. The chain couples TRBV28 to TRBJ2-7; D ambiguous. CDR3 coding DNA: TGTGCCAGCAGTTACGTTTACGAGCAGTACTTC. It codes for CASSYVYEQYF.